Listed below are T cell receptor beta chains from one sample, sequenced in a study of OX40 agonist ivuxolimab in advanced cancers. Generated by immunoSEQ multiplex PCR, the TCRdb table keeps only in-frame clones and is missing some. The sample includes some 100,000 clones, around 90% of them seen just once. The sequencing used CD4+ or CD8+ T cells sorted from blood, collected in a trial of the OX40 agonist ivuxolimab. Receptors were obtained from an adult with an advanced solid tumor such as melanoma, head and neck, liver or kidney cancer. Each CDR3 is given with its conserved first and last residue. Fields, in order: V gene, CDR3 protein.

>TRBV6-5
CASSYGTGRPSGEQFF
>TRBV5-5
CASSLAGYSYEQYF
>TRBV5-6
CASSLVGALGYGYTF
>TRBV14
CASSHVHGTGGIGEKLFF
>TRBV9
CASSVGEGRAEKLFF
>TRBV15
CATSSFSGRNEQFF
>TRBV29-1
CSVLLTGGRTEAFF
>TRBV10-3
CAISLGQGASLIF
>TRBV27
CASSLTGRAADTQYF
>TRBV19
CASSIVQAGNSEAFF
>TRBV12-5
CASGLSSYNEQFF
>TRBV19
CASSPIAAVTDTQYF
>TRBV6-1
CASSDRVGVKGKLFF
>TRBV6-1
CASSESFEYGQYF
>TRBV7-2
CASSYERETQYF
>TRBV11-2
CASSRVGTSAFF
>TRBV6-5
CASSYSQGVGYTF
>TRBV29-1
CSLRGVGETQYF
>TRBV7-7
CASSVGNYNEQFF
>TRBV5-1
CASSYGRDTEAFF
>TRBV5-6
CASASGGLLSYNEQFF